One T cell receptor (beta chain) is described in this entry. Its antigen is not identified. The final CDR3 position lacks the conserved phenylalanine or tryptophan, pointing to a likely read error. It is unclear where the CDR3 begins or ends on the DNA, so no DNA is shown, and the CDR3 is as TCRdb lists it. This entry comes from a study of T cells in Graves' hyperthyroidism and ophthalmopathy. General study results and limits: Also found in blood were most expanded thyroid clonotypes above 0.001.

Uncontrolled infection, other autoimmune disease, pregnancy and lactation each barred patients from inclusion. The source material, RNA transcripts, was used to amplify TCR beta CDR3 regions. HTBI primers were the set used in a first-round RT-PCR of the TCR CDR3. TCRdb processed the multiplex PCR reads anew with MiXCR; each CDR3 protein has one entry. The data hold about 510,000 distinct CDR3 sequences, with 35% to 50% observed a single time. The CDR3 length is 8 residues, termini included. Germline loops: CDR1 DFQATT, CDR2 SNEGSKA (reference sequence). Sequenced material: peripheral blood or thyroid tissue (not recorded which). The TCR originated in an adult woman with Graves' disease, either hyperthyroidism or ophthalmopathy (not recorded which). The genes are TRBV20-1 and TRBJ2-1. Here the CDR3 reads CSARDHII.